Listed below are T cell receptor beta chains from one sample, sequenced in a study of blood T cell repertoires in COVID-19. Method: immunoSEQ multiplex PCR; TCRdb's copy keeps in-frame clones and lacks some. Of about 120,000 clones in the sample, around 83% were seen once. The sample consisted of PBMCs or T cells enriched from blood (not recorded which). The receptor set was obtained from a woman aged 30 to 39 who had recovered from COVID-19. Both conserved end residues are part of each CDR3. The D gene is left open where the match is weak. Not every row has a clone size; where given, it reads once, few, many or a size class.

TRBD1 | TRBJ1-5 | TRBV28 | few | TGTGCCAGCAGTCAGGGACAGCCCAATCAGCCCCAGCATTTT | CASSQGQPNQPQHF
TRBD1 | TRBJ1-6 | TRBV18 | . | TGTGCCAGCTCACGCACAGGGGGCGCGGGAAATTCACCCCTCCACTTT | CASSRTGGAGNSPLHF
TRBD2 | TRBJ2-5 | TRBV3-1/TRBV3-2 | . | TGTGCCAGCAGCCAAGGTATGAGTAGCGGGAGTTCAGAGACCCAGTACTTC | CASSQGMSSGSSETQYF
TRBD1 | TRBJ2-5 | TRBV5-1 | few | TGCGCCAGCAGTCGGGACAGCCAAGAGACCCAGTACTTC | CASSRDSQETQYF
. | TRBJ2-1 | TRBV9 | once | TGTGCCAGCAGCGTGGGGACTCCCGGGCTCGGGCAGTTCTTC | CASSVGTPGLGQFF
. | TRBJ2-7 | TRBV6-5 | . | TGTGCCAGCAGGGGTCCGGGACTCGGCTACGAGCAGTACTTC | CASRGPGLGYEQYF
TRBD1 | TRBJ1-1 | TRBV7-6 | . | TGTGCCAGCAGCTTGAAGGGGGCGAACACTGAAGCTTTCTTT | CASSLKGANTEAFF
. | TRBJ2-7 | TRBV6-5 | . | TGTGCCAGCAGCCAAGGCCGGGGAAAGACCTACGAGCAGTACTTC | CASSQGRGKTYEQYF
TRBD2 | TRBJ2-5 | TRBV7-9 | . | TGTGCCAGCAGCCTCGGGACTAGCGGGCAAGAGACCCAGTACTTC | CASSLGTSGQETQYF
. | TRBJ2-5 | TRBV4-1 | . | TGCGCCAGCAGCCAATTACAGGGAGAAGAGACCCAGTACTTC | CASSQLQGEETQYF
TRBD2 | TRBJ2-1 | TRBV4-2 | . | TGTGCCAGCAGCCAGGACCATAGCGGGAGAGGGGGTGCGTCAGGGCAGTTCTTC | CASSQDHSGRGGASGQFF
. | TRBJ1-1 | TRBV12-3/TRBV12-4 | . | TGTGCCAGCAGGCGACAGGAGAACACTGAAGCTTTCTTT | CASRRQENTEAFF
TRBD1 | TRBJ1-2 | TRBV24-1 | . | TGTGCCACCAGTGATTCATACGTCGAGGACAGGGAGAGAGGCTACACCTTC | CATSDSYVEDRERGYTF
. | TRBJ1-4 | TRBV6-2/TRBV6-3 | . | TGTGCCAGCAGTTACTCAGGGGGAAGGGAAAAACTGTTTTTT | CASSYSGGREKLFF
. | TRBJ2-5 | TRBV28 | . | TGTGCCAGCAGGTATCAAGAGACCCAGTACTTC | CASRYQETQYF
TRBD2 | TRBJ2-2 | TRBV6-4 | few | TGTGCCAGCAGTGATCTAGCGGGAGCTGGGGAGCTGTTTTTT | CASSDLAGAGELFF
. | TRBJ1-4 | TRBV4-2 | once | TGTGCCAGCAGCCACCAACAGGGTACTAATGAAAAACTGTTTTTT | CASSHQQGTNEKLFF
. | TRBJ2-2 | TRBV7-2 | . | TGTGCCAGCGGTAAACAGGCGAACACCGGGGAGCTGTTTTTT | CASGKQANTGELFF
TRBD1 | TRBJ2-2 | TRBV7-2 | . | TGTGCCAGCAGCTTCGTGGGACAGGGAGCCGGGGAGCTGTTTTTT | CASSFVGQGAGELFF
. | TRBJ1-2 | TRBV9 | . | TGTGCCAGCAGCGCCTACAGGGCTTGGGGCTACACCTTC | CASSAYRAWGYTF
TRBD1 | TRBJ2-1 | TRBV18 | few | TGTGCCAGCTCACCACAGTACAGGGGGCTCTACAATGAGCAGTTCTTC | CASSPQYRGLYNEQFF
TRBD2 | TRBJ2-1 | TRBV11-2 | . | TGTGCCAGCCGGGGCGGGAGTTCTATTGAGCAGTTCTTC | CASRGGSSIEQFF
TRBD2 | TRBJ2-4 | TRBV4-3 | . | TGCGCCAGCAGCCATCCTGCGGCGACTAGCGGGATGGGCAAAAACATTCAGTACTTC | CASSHPAATSGMGKNIQYF
TRBD2 | TRBJ2-5 | TRBV5-1 | . | TGCGCCAGCAGCTTGGACGGGGGGTCGACCCAGTACTTC | CASSLDGGSTQYF
TRBD2 | TRBJ2-7 | TRBV10-3 | . | TGTGCCATCAGTGGCTCCGGACTAGCGGGAGGCCTCTCCTACGAGCAGTACTTC | CAISGSGLAGGLSYEQYF
TRBD2 | TRBJ2-3 | TRBV4-3 | few | TGCGCCAGCAGCCAAAGAGCTAGCGGGAGATCAGATACGCAGTATTTT | CASSQRASGRSDTQYF
TRBD1 | TRBJ1-2 | TRBV15 | once | TGTGCCACCAGCAGAGGTGGCCGGGACAGGGCATATAACTATGGCTACACCTTC | CATSRGGRDRAYNYGYTF
. | TRBJ1-2 | TRBV28 | . | TGTGCCAGCAGTCCCCCCAACGTGTACAGCACCAGCTATGGCTACACCTTC | CASSPPNVYSTSYGYTF
TRBD1 | TRBJ1-5 | TRBV19 | . | TGTGCCAGTAGTATGAGGGGGCGGCTCGATCAGCCCCAGCATTTT | CASSMRGRLDQPQHF
TRBD1 | TRBJ2-1 | TRBV25-1 | . | TGTGCCAGCAGTGAATATAGGACAGGAGGCAATGAGCAGTTCTTC | CASSEYRTGGNEQFF
. | TRBJ1-1 | TRBV30 | . | TGTGCCATGGGGCTTGTGGCTGAAGCTTTCTTT | CAMGLVAEAFF
. | TRBJ1-5 | TRBV27 | . | TGTGCCAGCAGTTTATCGGGGGGTGTGAGGCATTTT | CASSLSGGVRHF
. | TRBJ2-3 | TRBV6-5 | medium-sized | TGTGCCAGCAGACGGGATTCCGCAGATACGCAGTATTTT | CASRRDSADTQYF
TRBD2 | TRBJ2-7 | TRBV7-9 | . | TGTGCCAGCAGCTCCCACGAATATTTAGCGGGAGGCATGTACTACGAGCAGTACTTC | CASSSHEYLAGGMYYEQYF
. | TRBJ1-6 | TRBV30 | few | TGTGCCTCAACAGGGTTGGGGTCACCCCTCCACTTT | CASTGLGSPLHF
. | TRBJ1-2 | TRBV6-5 | . | TGTGCCAGCAGTTGGACAGTACACTATGGCTACACCTTC | CASSWTVHYGYTF
. | TRBJ2-7 | TRBV19 | . | TGTGCCAGTAGCCGAACTCAGGGCTACGAGCAGTACTTC | CASSRTQGYEQYF
TRBD2 | TRBJ2-7 | TRBV5-4 | few | TGTGCCAGCAGCTCCAGCGGGAGGCCCTACGAGCAGTACTTC | CASSSSGRPYEQYF
. | TRBJ2-1 | TRBV24-1 | . | TGTGCCACCAGTGATGCGGGTCGGAGCTCCTACAATGAGCAGTTCTTC | CATSDAGRSSYNEQFF
. | TRBJ1-3 | TRBV27 | . | TGTGCCAGCCAGAGGTCGGGAGGAAACACCATATATTTT | CASQRSGGNTIYF
. | TRBJ2-5 | TRBV29-1 | . | TGCAGCGTTGTGGAAGGGGAAGAGACCCAGTACTTC | CSVVEGEETQYF
TRBD1 | TRBJ2-7 | TRBV7-8 | once | TGTGCCAGCACGTGGGACAGGGCCTACGAGCAGTACTTC | CASTWDRAYEQYF
TRBD2 | TRBJ2-5 | TRBV5-1 | . | TGCGCCAGCAGCTCCGGGACTAGTGGAGAGACCCAGTACTTC | CASSSGTSGETQYF
TRBD2 | TRBJ2-3 | TRBV4-1 | . | TGCGCCAGCAGCCTCCAAGCGGGACTGAGCACAGATACGCAGTATTTT | CASSLQAGLSTDTQYF
. | TRBJ2-7 | TRBV21-1 | few | TGTGCCAGCACAGGACTTCCAAACCCCGACTACGAGCAGTACTTC | CASTGLPNPDYEQYF
. | TRBJ1-2 | TRBV30 | once | TGTGCCTGGAGCTACAGGGAGTATGGCTACACCTTC | CAWSYREYGYTF
TRBD2 | TRBJ2-3 | TRBV2 | . | TGTGCCAGCAGTGAAGGTCTTAGCGGGAGAGGCACAGATACGCAGTATTTT | CASSEGLSGRGTDTQYF
TRBD2 | TRBJ2-5 | TRBV28 | . | TGTGCCAGCAGTTTATCCAGAGCGAGGGGACTAGCGGAATCGGGGGGAGAGACCCAGTACTTC | CASSLSRARGLAESGGETQYF
TRBD2 | TRBJ2-3 | TRBV5-1 | . | TGCGCCAGCAGCTTGGCTAGCGGGGGGGCAGATACGCAGTATTTT | CASSLASGGADTQYF
. | TRBJ1-3 | TRBV28 | . | TGTGCCAGCAGTTTACCCCGACGGGGGAACTCTGGAAACACCATATATTTT | CASSLPRRGNSGNTIYF
TRBD1 | TRBJ2-2 | TRBV4-2 | . | TGTGCCAGCAGCCCCACGGGACAGATGATAAACACCGGGGAGCTGTTTTTT | CASSPTGQMINTGELFF
TRBD2 | TRBJ2-7 | TRBV10-3 | . | TGTGCCATCAGTGAGTCCCCTAGCGGTCACTACGAGCAGTACTTC | CAISESPSGHYEQYF
. | TRBJ1-3 | TRBV28 | . | TGTGCCAGCGGAATTAAGGACAGAATCTCTGGAAACACCATATATTTT | CASGIKDRISGNTIYF
TRBD1 | TRBJ1-6 | TRBV7-8 | . | TGTGCCAGCAGCTCGACCCGACAGGGATCACCCCTCCACTTT | CASSSTRQGSPLHF
. | TRBJ2-7 | TRBV29-1 | . | TGCAGCGTTGAAGAGGGTCAGGCCTACGAGCAGTACTTC | CSVEEGQAYEQYF
. | TRBJ1-4 | TRBV5-1 | . | TGCGCCAGCAGCCCGGAAGGACAGAGGAATGAAAAACTGTTTTTT | CASSPEGQRNEKLFF
. | TRBJ1-1 | TRBV15 | . | TGTGCCACCAGCAGACCTGGCTCCTTGAACACTGAAGCTTTCTTT | CATSRPGSLNTEAFF